This TCR beta chain is from a study of identical twins. V was pared by 5 bases and J by 4 bases, with 6 bases of the junction left unmatched. This CDR3 is built from 15 residues. Germline CDR1 SNHLY, CDR2 FYNNEI. This clonotype was recorded many times. Each CDR3 protein gets one entry after TCRdb re-called the 5' RACE reads with MiXCR. The data show 550,000 to 800,000 distinct CDR3 sequences, 7% to 7.5% seen once. The data were also submitted as part of a second study, on yellow fever vaccine responses in identical twins.

The sequenced sample was PBMCs. This receptor was identified in a woman younger than 30 in good health. V and J are TRBV2 and TRBJ2-3; TRBD2 agrees at 10 bases. The CDR3 bases are TGTGCCAGCAGTAGCGGGGGGGCCGGGGCAGATACGCAGTATTTT. Translation: CASSSGGAGADTQYF.